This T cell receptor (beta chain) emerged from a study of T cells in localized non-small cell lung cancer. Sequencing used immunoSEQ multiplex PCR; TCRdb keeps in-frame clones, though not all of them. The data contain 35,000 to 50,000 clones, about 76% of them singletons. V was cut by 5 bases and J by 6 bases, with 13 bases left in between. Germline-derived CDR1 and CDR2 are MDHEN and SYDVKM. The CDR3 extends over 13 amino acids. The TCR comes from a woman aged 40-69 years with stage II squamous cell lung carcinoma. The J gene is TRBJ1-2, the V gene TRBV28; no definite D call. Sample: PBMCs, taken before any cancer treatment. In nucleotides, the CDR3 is TGTGCCAGCAGTCCCCAATGGACCGATGGCTACACCTTC. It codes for CASSPQWTDGYTF.